What follows describes a single T cell receptor beta chain. Its cognate antigen is unknown. These data originate in a study of T cell responses to AZD1222 COVID-19 vaccine. Overall study findings and caveats: Within unmutated variant regions lay the reported targets of nearly half of spike-specific TCRs. Every sample of the repertoires postdated the peak T cell response.

TCRdb's copy holds only in-frame clones and misses some; the assay was immunoSEQ multiplex PCR. Seen here are some 170,000 clones, more than 80% observed once, and the top ten hold 3.5% to 5.5%. Germline lookup yields CDR1 LNHDA and CDR2 SQIVND (reference sequence). V dropped 0 bases and J dropped 2 bases, with 8 bases sitting between them. The CDR3 covers 15 residues. This TCR came from an adult who received the MenACWY meningococcal vaccine as a control. Sequencing was performed on peripheral blood, taken 28 days after the second dose of the MenACWY control vaccine. The V call is TRBV19, the J call TRBJ1-3, with D perhaps matching TRBD1 (5 bases). The CDR3 loop reads CASSIEFRAGNTIYF. For the CDR3, the DNA is TGTGCCAGTAGTATAGAGTTCAGGGCTGGAAACACCATATATTTT.